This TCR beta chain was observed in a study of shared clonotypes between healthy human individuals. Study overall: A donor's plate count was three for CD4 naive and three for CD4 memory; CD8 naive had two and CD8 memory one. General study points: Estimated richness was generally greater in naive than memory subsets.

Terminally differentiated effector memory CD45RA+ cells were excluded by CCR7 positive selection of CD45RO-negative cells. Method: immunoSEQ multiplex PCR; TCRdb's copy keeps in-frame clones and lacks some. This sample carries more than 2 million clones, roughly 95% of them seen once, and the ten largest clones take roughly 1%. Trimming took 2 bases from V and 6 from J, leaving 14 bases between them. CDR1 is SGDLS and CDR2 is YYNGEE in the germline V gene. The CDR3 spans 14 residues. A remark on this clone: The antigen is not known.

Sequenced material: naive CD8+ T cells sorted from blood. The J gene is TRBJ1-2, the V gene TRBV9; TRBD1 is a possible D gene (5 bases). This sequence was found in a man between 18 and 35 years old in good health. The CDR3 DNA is TGTGCCAGCAGCGTCCCGACGGGGCACCATGGCTACACCTTC. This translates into CASSVPTGHHGYTF.